Each of the 30 T cell receptor beta chains below was sequenced from the same sample in a study of regulatory T cells in long-lasting Graves disease. Construction of the TCR beta libraries employed iRepertoire HTBI primers in conjunction with Arm-PCR of CDR3 regions. TCRdb used MiXCR to reprocess the multiplex PCR reads, holding one entry per CDR3 protein. The sample has 300,000 to 500,000 distinct CDR3 sequences; around 20% are singletons. Indicated time point: persistent/refractory GD, antithyroid drugs over 5 years with positive TRAb. The TCR library used RNA extracted from PBMCs. Specimen: peripheral blood mononuclear cells (PBMCs), collected when the disease was refractory, from a patient treated with antithyroid drugs. Receptors were obtained from a female donor with Graves disease.

This clonotype was counted only a few times. V usage is TRBV7-2 and J usage is TRBJ2-3; 11 bases agree with TRBD2. Germline CDR1 and CDR2: SGHTA and FQGNSA. This CDR3 comprises 17 residues. After removal of 4 bases from V and 0 bases from J, the junction contained 6 bases not matched to a gene. CDR3 coding DNA: TGTGCCAGCAGCTGGGCACTAGCGGGGGTTAGCACAGATACGCAGTATTTT. It specifies CASSWALAGVSTDTQYF.

This clonotype turned up a few times. The chain couples TRBV14 to TRBJ1-2, with 10 bases fitting TRBD1. Germline-derived CDR1 and CDR2 are SGHDN and FVKESK. This CDR3 region has 16 residues. V gave up 2 bases and J gave up 2 bases; unmatched junction bases: 5. The CDR3 loop reads CASSQLGQGLNYGYTF. The CDR3 region has the DNA TGTGCCAGCAGCCAATTGGGACAGGGGTTGAACTATGGCTACACCTTC.

About this clonotype itself: This may be a read error, as it is one base from a much larger clone. This chain joins TRBV11-2 and TRBJ2-5, with 9 bases that match TRBD2. The CDR3 extends over 17 amino acids. CDR1 is SGHAT, CDR2 FQNNGV, per germline. Here the CDR3 reads CAGSLAGSGSFEETQYF. The DNA for the CDR3 is TGTGCCGGCAGCTTAGCGGGTAGCGGGAGTTTCGAGGAGACCCAGTACTTC.

This clonotype has at least ten counts. This chain uses TRBV12-3 or TRBV12-4 with TRBJ2-7, with D unresolved. V lost 8 bases to trimming and J lost 2 bases, with 10 bases between them. The CDR3 runs to 12 residues. DNA of the CDR3: TGTGCCAGCGCGACGGGCACCTACGAGCAGTACTTC. Its translation: CASATGTYEQYF.

This clonotype occurred many times. This chain links TRBV20-1 with TRBJ2-7; D is perhaps TRBD2 (5 bases). Germline V gene sequence: CDR1 DFQATT, CDR2 SNEGSKA (reference sequence). This CDR3 contains 14 residues. With 3 bases removed from V and 0 bases from J, the gap between germline ends came to 12 bases. The CDR3 coding sequence is TGCAGTGCTAGGGCGGTAGCGAGCTCCTACGAGCAGTACTTC. Its protein is CSARAVASSYEQYF.

This clonotype was observed a few times. This chain joins TRBV20-1 and TRBJ2-7; 13 nucleotides line up with TRBD2. There are 16 residues in the CDR3. Germline lookup yields CDR1 DFQATT and CDR2 SNEGSKA (reference sequence). V lost 1 base to trimming and J lost 2 bases; unmatched junction nucleotides: 5. The CDR3 reads CSARAPTSGRTYEQYF. CDR3 bases: TGCAGTGCTAGAGCCCCGACTAGCGGGAGGACCTACGAGCAGTACTTC.

This clonotype showed up many times. This sequence joins TRBV12-3 or TRBV12-4 and TRBJ2-5, with a weak D call TRBD1 (6 bases). The length of the CDR3 is 15 residues. Trimming removed 1 base at V and 8 bases at J, with 17 bases between. DNA for the CDR3: TGTGCCAGCAGTTTAGGGGCAGGGGTGGCAGAAACCCAGTACTTC. It specifies CASSLGAGVAETQYF.

CDR3 coding DNA: TGCAGTGCCCCGAGAGATCGTCACGGCACTTTAGGCGGCTACACCTTC. Protein sequence: CSAPRDRHGTLGGYTF. The chain uses TRBV20-1 and TRBJ1-2; D not certain. V was pared by 6 bases and J by 8 bases, with 28 bases between. Germline V CDR1 and CDR2: DFQATT, SNEGSKA (reference sequence). The CDR3 totals 16 residues.

In its sample, this clonotype was seen many times. V and J are TRBV11-2 and TRBJ2-5; D may be TRBD2 (5 bases). Germline V gene data show CDR1 as SGHAT and CDR2 as FQNNGV. CDR3 length: 15 residues. Trimming removed 5 bases from V and 5 bases from J, with 18 bases in between. The CDR3 loop is CASSPRGVSWETQYF. The CDR3 DNA is TGTGCCAGCAGCCCCCGGGGTGTTAGCTGGGAGACCCAGTACTTC.

The chain uses TRBV6-5 and TRBJ2-2; the D is unclear. The CDR3 runs 13 residues. CDR1 MNHEY and CDR2 SVGAGI come from the germline V gene. V shed 3 bases and J shed 7 bases, with 9 bases lying between them. CDR3 sequence: CASSYTSVGELFF. CDR3 DNA sequence: TGTGCCAGCAGTTATACGTCCGTCGGGGAGCTGTTTTTT.

This chain links TRBV13 with TRBJ1-4; 7 bases are a match to TRBD1. The CDR3 runs to 14 residues. V was pared by 9 bases and J by 4 bases, with 8 bases of the junction left unmatched. Germline V gene sequence: CDR1 PRHDT, CDR2 FYEKMQ (reference sequence). The DNA of the CDR3 is TGTGCCAGAAGCGCGGGACAGATTAATGAAAAACTGTTTTTT. Amino acid sequence: CARSAGQINEKLFF.

This clonotype showed up just a few times. A clone one base away is much larger, so this may be a read error. The V call is TRBV28, the J call TRBJ1-3, with D maybe TRBD1 (5 bases). Germline V CDR1 and CDR2: MDHEN, SYDVKM. V lost 6 bases to trimming and J lost 0 bases, with 15 bases between them. The CDR3 is 16 residues long. Here the CDR3 DNA reads TGTGCCAGCAGCTCCGGGGCAGCCTTCTCTGGAAACACCATATATTTT. It encodes CASSSGAAFSGNTIYF.

The V call is TRBV27, the J call TRBJ1-2; the D is unclear. The CDR3 runs 12 residues. V was clipped by 6 bases and J by 1 base, with 6 bases between them. Germline V gene data show CDR1 as MNHEY and CDR2 as SMNVEV (reference sequence). The CDR3 protein is CASSQDNYGYTF. CDR3 bases: TGTGCCAGCAGCCAGGATAACTATGGCTACACCTTC.

The chain recombines TRBV27 with TRBJ2-7; 12 bases agree with TRBD2. CDR1 MNHEY and CDR2 SMNVEV come from the germline V gene (reference sequence). V lost 5 bases and J lost 3; bases outside the gene matches: 5. The CDR3 contains 15 residues. CDR3 sequence: CASSPLAGGGYEQYF. The DNA for the CDR3 is TGTGCCAGCAGTCCCCTAGCGGGAGGGGGCTACGAGCAGTACTTC.

This clonotype was recorded many times. This sequence joins TRBV7-2 and TRBJ1-6; 8 nucleotides agree with TRBD1. The trim removed 2 bases at V and 7 bases at J, leaving 4 bases unmatched. The CDR3 spans 15 residues. Germline V lookup: CDR1 SGHTA, CDR2 FQGNSA. In DNA, the CDR3 is TGTGCCAGCAGCTTACACCACAGGGGGAATTCACCCCTCCACTTT. Its translation: CASSLHHRGNSPLHF.

This chain uses TRBV18 with TRBJ1-1; 9 positions match TRBD1. The CDR3 totals 15 residues. Germline assignment: CDR1 KGHSH and CDR2 LQKENI. With V trimmed by 2 bases and J by 6 bases, 7 bases remained unmatched. This chain's CDR3 is CASSPIQGADAEAFF. In DNA, the CDR3 is TGTGCCAGCTCACCAATACAGGGGGCCGACGCTGAAGCTTTCTTT.

Notes on this clonotype: Possible read error: a much larger clone is one base away. The chain couples TRBV29-1 to TRBJ1-2; D unresolved. Germline assignment: CDR1 SQVTM and CDR2 ANQGSEA. The CDR3 spans 12 residues. In DNA, the CDR3 is TGCAACGTTGCATTTGGGGTCGGTGGCTACACCTTC. Translated: CNVAFGVGGYTF.

This clonotype was picked up many times. The rearrangement uses TRBV2 and TRBJ2-1, with a weak D call TRBD1 (5 bases). This CDR3 region has 13 residues. Trimming left V 6 bases short and J 7 bases short, with 13 bases between. From germline, CDR1 is SNHLY and CDR2 FYNNEI. The CDR3 DNA follows: TGTGCCAGCAGCGCCGCCCCAGGGAATGAGCAGTTCTTC. Its translation is CASSAAPGNEQFF.

This clonotype has only a few counts. The rearrangement uses TRBV12-3 or TRBV12-4 and TRBJ2-7; tentative D call: TRBD2 (5 bases). V was trimmed by 3 bases and J by 0 bases, leaving 9 bases between them. The CDR3 length is 14 residues. This CDR3 is CASSLGRDSYEQYF. The CDR3 DNA reads as TGTGCCAGCAGTTTGGGCCGGGACTCCTACGAGCAGTACTTC.

V gene TRBV27 combines with J gene TRBJ1-5; 9 bases are shared with TRBD1. Germline V gene data show CDR1 as MNHEY and CDR2 as SMNVEV (reference sequence). Trimming at V came to 4 bases and at J to 2 bases, leaving 9 bases not matched to a gene. CDR3 size: 17 residues. The CDR3 DNA sequence: TGTGCCAGCAGTTCTGGGACAGGGCATTTAGGCAATCAGCCCCAGCATTTT. The encoded protein is CASSSGTGHLGNQPQHF.

In this sample, this clonotype turned up a few times. The V and J genes are TRBV7-9 and TRBJ2-2; possibly TRBD2 for D (5 bases). Trimming took 4 bases from V and 0 from J, leaving 9 bases between them. This CDR3 has 15 residues. Per the germline V gene, CDR1 is SEHNR and CDR2 is FQNEAQ (reference sequence). The CDR3 nucleotides read TGTGCCAGCAGCTCTAGCAAAGCGAACACCGGGGAGCTGTTTTTT. This codes for CASSSSKANTGELFF.

This chain joins TRBV5-1 and TRBJ2-2; 11 nucleotides line up with TRBD2. V was clipped by 3 bases and J by 0 bases; unmatched bases: 7. CDR3 length: 18 residues. The V gene's germline CDR1 is SGHRS and CDR2 YFSETQ. The CDR3 reads CASSSGLAGYANTGELFF. CDR3 coding DNA: TGCGCCAGCAGCTCAGGACTAGCGGGTTACGCGAACACCGGGGAGCTGTTTTTT.

This clonotype was counted many times. The chain carries TRBV12-3 or TRBV12-4 and TRBJ1-1, with D hard to call. This CDR3 comprises 13 residues. V dropped 4 bases and J dropped 3 bases, with 9 bases sitting between them. CDR3 region: CASSWREDTEAFF. The DNA for the CDR3 is TGTGCCAGCAGTTGGAGGGAGGACACTGAAGCTTTCTTT.

In regard to this clonotype: One junction end disagrees with the germline gene, perhaps due to a read error. The gene calls are TRBV24-1 and TRBJ2-2, with D perhaps assigned TRBD1 or TRBD2 (5 bases each). The CDR3 has 15 amino acids. Germline V gene lookup returns CDR1 KGHDR and CDR2 SFDVKD. DNA for the CDR3: TGTGCCACCAGTGAACCCGGGACGAAAACCGGGGAGCTGTTTTTT. Translating gives CATSEPGTKTGELFF.

This clonotype has a count of ten or more. The rearrangement links TRBV11-2 to TRBJ2-5; D perhaps matches TRBD2 (6 bases). Germline CDR1 reads SGHAT; CDR2 reads FQNNGV. This CDR3 is built from 14 residues. Trimming removed 5 bases from V and 2 bases from J, with 12 bases in between. The CDR3 here is CASSNRGGQETQYF. Written as DNA, the CDR3 is TGTGCCAGCAGCAACCGAGGAGGGCAAGAGACCCAGTACTTC.

The chain couples TRBV30 to TRBJ2-5; D remains unclear. Germline assignment: CDR1 GTSNPN and CDR2 SVGIG (reference sequence). Trimming removed 8 bases at V and 5 bases at J, with 21 bases between. The CDR3 totals 14 residues. CDR3 in amino acids: CASETPYSYETQYF. The CDR3 DNA is TGTGCCAGCGAAACCCCCTACAGTTACGAGACCCAGTACTTC.

This clonotype was detected only a few times. This sequence joins TRBV14 and TRBJ2-2; 10 nucleotides agree with TRBD1. The CDR3 covers 16 residues. Germline V gives CDR1 SGHDN, CDR2 FVKESK. Trimming cost V 6 bases and J 6 bases; bases outside gene matches: 10. CDR3 sequence (DNA): TGTGCCAGCAGATCTACCGGGACAGGGGATGCCGGGGAGCTGTTTTTT. It specifies CASRSTGTGDAGELFF.

This clonotype was counted many times. The CDR3: CASSVGLAGTYEQYF. The CDR3, as DNA: TGTGCCAGCAGTGTGGGACTAGCGGGAACCTACGAGCAGTACTTC. The chain is built from TRBV2 and TRBJ2-7; 13 bases are shared with TRBD2. Germline CDR1 and CDR2: SNHLY and FYNNEI. Losses at the gene ends were 4 bases for V and 2 bases for J; bases not matched to a gene: 2. CDR3 length equals 15 residues.

This clonotype was counted at least ten times. V gene TRBV11-2 combines with J gene TRBJ1-6; the D gene is possibly TRBD1 (5 bases). The germline V and J ends were trimmed by 1 base and 8 bases, with 12 bases remaining between them. Germline V CDR1 and CDR2: SGHAT, FQNNGV. The CDR3 consists of 15 residues. CDR3 loop: CASSLGLSGDSPLHF. The CDR3 DNA follows: TGTGCCAGCAGCTTAGGCTTGTCGGGGGATTCACCCCTCCACTTT.

At least ten counts were recorded for this clonotype. The rearrangement joins TRBV7-2 to TRBJ2-7; 9 bases are a match to TRBD2. V trimming: 4 bases; J trimming: 5 bases; junction bases outside the gene matches: 3. CDR1 and CDR2 from the germline V gene are SGHTA and FQGNSA. The CDR3 covers 13 residues. For the CDR3, the DNA is TGTGCCAGCAGCTCAGCGGGAGGAAACGAGCAGTACTTC. This encodes CASSSAGGNEQYF.